Shown below are 9 T cell receptor beta chains from a single sample sequenced in a study of cytomegalovirus exposure and HLA in healthy donors. Researchers ran the PCR with 60 Vbeta and 13 Jbeta primers. Measured with immunoSEQ multiplex PCR; TCRdb has only the in-frame clones, and not every one. This table has approximately 130,000 clones, 70% to 90% appearing once. Specimen: PBMCs. These receptor sequences come from a woman aged 35 to 49 in good health and CMV-seropositive.

V and J are TRBV6-5 and TRBJ1-2, with 7 nucleotides matching TRBD1. The CDR3 is 16 residues long. Germline CDR1 MNHEY, CDR2 SVGAGI. Unmatched junction bases numbered 11, after V lost 1 base and J lost 6 bases. This CDR3 is CASSYLQGTRINGYTF. The CDR3 DNA reads as TGTGCCAGCAGTTACTTACAGGGGACGAGAATCAATGGCTACACCTTC.

This chain uses TRBV7-8 with TRBJ1-3; TRBD1 aligns across 9 bases. Germline V gives CDR1 SGHVS, CDR2 FQNEAQ. CDR3 length: 16 amino acids. The junction had 5 bases not matched to a gene; V was cut back by 1 base and J by 4 bases. The CDR3 spells CASSLVQGARGNTIYF. The CDR3 nucleotides are TGTGCCAGCAGCTTAGTACAGGGGGCAAGAGGAAACACCATATATTTT.

The V and J genes are TRBV4-2 and TRBJ1-5; unclear D gene. The V end was cut by 5 bases, the J end by 0 bases, with 14 bases between. Germline lookup yields CDR1 LGHNA and CDR2 YNFKEQ. The CDR3 extends over 16 amino acids. The CDR3 nucleotides are TGTGCCAGCAGCACCCGAGCAGGTTATAGCAATCAGCCCCAGCATTTT. Its protein is CASSTRAGYSNQPQHF.

The rearrangement joins TRBV7-3 to TRBJ1-1, with a tentative D call TRBD1 (5 bases). The CDR3 extends over 13 amino acids. The V end lost 3 bases, the J end lost 4 bases, and 9 bases lay between the germline ends. Germline CDR1 is SGHTA and CDR2 is FQGTGA. The CDR3 loop reads CASSLDGGTEAFF. The CDR3, as DNA: TGTGCCAGCAGCTTGGACGGGGGCACTGAAGCTTTCTTT.

The gene calls are TRBV6-4 and TRBJ1-1; D is uncertain. The ends were cut back, 5 bases at V and 1 base at J, with 8 bases in the middle. CDR1 and CDR2 (germline): MRHNA, SNTAGT. The CDR3 extends over 13 amino acids. In DNA, the CDR3 is TGTGCCAGCAGTTTGGCGGGGAACACTGAAGCTTTCTTT. Amino acids: CASSLAGNTEAFF.

The rearrangement joins TRBV7-2 to TRBJ1-6; 7 bases line up with TRBD1. Germline V lookup: CDR1 SGHTA, CDR2 FQGNSA. The CDR3 is made up of 16 amino acids. The ends lost 6 bases at V and 6 bases at J; junction bases unmatched: 11. The CDR3 is CASRHRTGTANSPLHF. CDR3 DNA: TGTGCCAGCAGACATAGAACCGGGACAGCTAATTCACCCCTCCACTTT.

The CDR3 region is CASSIDPGVYEQYF. Written as DNA, the CDR3 is TGTGCCAGTAGTATAGATCCGGGGGTCTACGAGCAGTACTTC. This sequence joins TRBV19 and TRBJ2-7; TRBD2 might be the D (6 bases). Trimming cost V 0 bases and J 3 bases, with 9 bases left between them. Germline V lookup: CDR1 LNHDA, CDR2 SQIVND (reference sequence). The CDR3 covers 14 residues.

The chain couples TRBV7-9 to TRBJ2-7; 7 bases map to TRBD2. Germline CDR1 and CDR2: SEHNR and FQNEAQ (reference sequence). With V trimmed by 2 bases and J by 0 bases, 4 bases remained unmatched. The CDR3 contains 15 residues. The CDR3 loop reads CASSLPGTNSYEQYF. DNA for the CDR3: TGTGCCAGCAGCTTACCCGGGACTAACTCCTACGAGCAGTACTTC.

The rearrangement uses TRBV5-6 and TRBJ2-1, with 12 bases fitting TRBD2. Trimming at V came to 4 bases and at J to 6 bases, leaving 2 bases not matched to a gene. The CDR3 sequence is 14 residues long. CDR1 is SGHDT, CDR2 YYEEEE, per germline. The chain's CDR3 is CASSLAGGRNEQFF. As DNA, the CDR3 is TGTGCCAGCAGCCTAGCGGGGGGGCGCAATGAGCAGTTCTTC.